A single sample is the source of the 2 T cell receptor beta chains below, sequenced in a study of CD8 T cells in Susac syndrome. After extraction with the RNeasy kit, roughly 0.45 to 1 ug of the RNA was reverse transcribed using random hexamers. TCRdb re-called the immunoSEQ multiplex PCR reads through MiXCR, storing one row per CDR3 protein. The sample has 95,000 to 150,000 distinct CDR3 sequences; 85% to 95% are singletons. Sequenced input: CD8+ T cells from PBMCs. Receptors originate from a human donor with multiple sclerosis.

CDR3 loop: CSVFVPVGFAGYTF. The CDR3, as DNA: TGCAGCGTTTTTGTTCCGGTTGGGTTTGCCGGCTACACCTTC. The chain employs TRBV29-1 and TRBJ1-2, with unresolved D. The CDR3 spans 14 residues. Per the germline V gene, CDR1 is SQVTM and CDR2 is ANQGSEA. Trimming stripped 5 bases from V and 8 bases from J, with 21 bases between.

The rearrangement joins TRBV5-1 to TRBJ2-3, with 7 bases that match TRBD1. Unmatched junction bases numbered 7, after V lost 4 bases and J lost 2 bases. The germline V gene encodes CDR1 SGHRS and CDR2 YFSETQ. This CDR3 spans 15 amino acids. The CDR3 nucleotides are TGCGCCAGCAGCGGAAGGGACAGCTCCACAGATACGCAGTATTTT. This translates into CASSGRDSSTDTQYF.